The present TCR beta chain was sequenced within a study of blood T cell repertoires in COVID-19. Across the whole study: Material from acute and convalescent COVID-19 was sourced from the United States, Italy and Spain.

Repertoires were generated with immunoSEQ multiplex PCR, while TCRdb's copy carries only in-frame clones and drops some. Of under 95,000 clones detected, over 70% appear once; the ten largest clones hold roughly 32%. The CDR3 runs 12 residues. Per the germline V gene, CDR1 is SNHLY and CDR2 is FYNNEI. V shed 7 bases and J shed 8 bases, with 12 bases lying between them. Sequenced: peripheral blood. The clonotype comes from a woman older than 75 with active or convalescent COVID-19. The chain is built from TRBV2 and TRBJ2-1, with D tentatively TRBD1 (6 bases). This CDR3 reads CASNTGQDEQFF. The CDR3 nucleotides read TGTGCCAGCAACACAGGGCAGGATGAGCAGTTCTTC. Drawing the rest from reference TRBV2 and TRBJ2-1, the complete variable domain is EPEVTQTPSHQVTQMGQEVILRCVPISNHLYFYWYRQILGQKVEFLVSFYNNEISEKSEIFDDQFSVERPDGSNFTLKIRSTKLEDSAMYFCASNTGQDEQFFGPGTRLTVL.